A selection of T cell receptor beta chains follows, all from one sample in a study of T cell responses to AZD1222 COVID-19 vaccine. Clones were read by immunoSEQ multiplex PCR, and TCRdb kept only the in-frame ones, dropping some. This repertoire shows about 150,000 clones, around nine tenths found once; its top ten account for about 1.7%. This material consisted of peripheral blood, taken on day 0 of AZD1222 vaccination. All receptors come from an adult in good health. CDR3s include the opening cysteine and the closing phenylalanine or tryptophan. The order of the fields is D gene, clone size, V gene, J gene, CDR3 DNA, CDR3 protein. D genes are given only for firm matches. Some rows mark clone size as missing; the rest say once, few, many or name a class of expanded clone.

NA	NA	TRBV9	TRBJ2-3	TGTGCCAGCAGCGTAGGTGGCGGCCTCACAGATACGCAGTATTTT	CASSVGGGLTDTQYF
TRBD2	NA	TRBV3-1/TRBV3-2	TRBJ2-1	TGTGCCAGCAGCCAAGATGTTTTTCTAGCGGGAGGGAACAATGAGCAGTTCTTC	CASSQDVFLAGGNNEQFF
TRBD2	NA	TRBV27	TRBJ2-7	TGTGCCAGCAGGACTAGCGGGAGTTATGAGCAGTACTTC	CASRTSGSYEQYF
NA	NA	TRBV28	TRBJ1-1	TGTGCCAGCAGTCACACGCGGGACACTGAAGCTTTCTTT	CASSHTRDTEAFF
NA	NA	TRBV5-6	TRBJ1-5	TGTGCCAGCAGCTTGGTGCAGTATAGCAATCAGCCCCAGCATTTT	CASSLVQYSNQPQHF
NA	NA	TRBV7-3	TRBJ1-1	TGTGCCAGCAGCCCAGGACAGTCAAACACTGAAGCTTTCTTT	CASSPGQSNTEAFF
NA	once	TRBV7-9	TRBJ2-7	TGTGCCAGCAGCAACCTCGACACGATTACTCGGCACGAGCAGTACTTC	CASSNLDTITRHEQYF
NA	NA	TRBV7-9	TRBJ2-7	TGTGCCAGCAGCTTAGATGCCTACGAGCAGTACTTC	CASSLDAYEQYF
NA	NA	TRBV14	TRBJ1-3	TGTGCCAGCAGCCACCGGGCCGGGAAGTACCAAACGGCGTTTAAGGACACCATATATTTT	CASSHRAGKYQTAFKDTIYF
NA	NA	TRBV7-9	TRBJ2-1	TGTGCCAGCAGACAGGGAGCCAATGAGCAGTTCTTC	CASRQGANEQFF
TRBD2	NA	TRBV30	TRBJ2-1	TGTGCCTGGAGTGGGGGTAGCGGGATCTACAATGAGCAGTTCTTC	CAWSGGSGIYNEQFF
TRBD2	NA	TRBV2	TRBJ2-1	TGTGCCAGCAGCGGAGCAGCGGCGGGAGGGCTTGGTGAGCAGTTCTTC	CASSGAAAGGLGEQFF
NA	NA	TRBV7-2	TRBJ2-3	TGTGCCAGCAGCTTAGAGTTCGCAGATACGCAGTATTTT	CASSLEFADTQYF
NA	NA	TRBV29-1	TRBJ1-3	TGCAGCGCCCTAACAGGTTCCGACACCATATATTTT	CSALTGSDTIYF
NA	NA	TRBV2	TRBJ1-6	TGTGCCAGCAGTGAATCGGGTTTGGTTCGTAATTCACCCCTCCACTTT	CASSESGLVRNSPLHF
TRBD2	NA	TRBV3-1/TRBV3-2	TRBJ2-2	TGTGCCAGCAGCCAAGCGGGAGGGCGGGCCGGGGAGCTGTTTTTT	CASSQAGGRAGELFF
NA	NA	TRBV21-1	TRBJ2-7	TGTGCCAGCAGCAAAGGTCTCCGGCGTCGAGGAGTGGACGAGCAGTACTTC	CASSKGLRRRGVDEQYF
NA	NA	TRBV7-2	TRBJ2-5	TGTGCCAGCAGCCCGACGTCGGGAGTAGAGACCCAGTACTTC	CASSPTSGVETQYF
NA	NA	TRBV6-2/TRBV6-3	TRBJ1-1	TGTGCCAGCAGTTATGGAGAAATGAACACTGAAGCTTTCTTT	CASSYGEMNTEAFF
TRBD2	NA	TRBV9	TRBJ2-5	TGTGCCAGCAGCACAAGCGGGAGCTATCCCAGAGAGACCCAGTACTTC	CASSTSGSYPRETQYF
TRBD1	NA	TRBV25-1	TRBJ2-7	TGTGCCAGCAGTGGGACGGACAGGGGTTTATCCTACGAGCAGTACTTC	CASSGTDRGLSYEQYF
TRBD2	NA	TRBV4-3	TRBJ2-2	TGCGCCAGCAGCCCGGGACTAGCGGGAGGGCCGAACACCGGGGAGCTGTTTTTT	CASSPGLAGGPNTGELFF
NA	NA	TRBV9	TRBJ1-3	TGTGCCAGCAGAAGAGGGGATTCGTCTGGAAACACCATATATTTT	CASRRGDSSGNTIYF
TRBD2	NA	TRBV19	TRBJ2-1	TGTGCCAGGAAGGGTAGCGGGAAGAAAGGTTACAATGAGCAGTTCTTC	CARKGSGKKGYNEQFF
TRBD2	once	TRBV5-4	TRBJ2-1	TGTGCCAGCAGCTTGGATGGTGTCCGGGGGGTTTACAATGAGCAGTTCTTC	CASSLDGVRGVYNEQFF
NA	NA	TRBV7-3	TRBJ2-7	TGTGCCAGCAGCTTAAACGGTGGGAGCTACGAGCAGTACTTC	CASSLNGGSYEQYF
NA	NA	TRBV3-1/TRBV3-2	TRBJ2-1	TGTGCCAGCAGCCAAATCGACAATGAGCAGTTCTTC	CASSQIDNEQFF
TRBD2	NA	TRBV6-1	TRBJ2-3	TGTGCCAGCAGTGCAGCGGGAGGTGGAGATACGCAGTATTTT	CASSAAGGGDTQYF
TRBD1	NA	TRBV7-2	TRBJ2-4	TGTGCCAGCAGCTACACAAATACAGGGGAAAACATTCAGTACTTC	CASSYTNTGENIQYF
TRBD2	NA	TRBV19	TRBJ2-2	TGTGCCAGTAGCACAGGACTAGCGGGTACGGGGGAGCTGTTTTTT	CASSTGLAGTGELFF
TRBD2	NA	TRBV10-3	TRBJ2-7	TGTGCCATCGGGACTAGCGGGAGGTACGAGCAGTACTTC	CAIGTSGRYEQYF
NA	NA	TRBV7-9	TRBJ1-4	TGTGCCAGCAGCCACAGGGCAACTAATGAAAAACTGTTTTTT	CASSHRATNEKLFF
TRBD1	NA	TRBV4-2	TRBJ1-2	TGTGCCAGCAGCCCCTGGACAGGGGGCGGGTATGGCTACACCTTC	CASSPWTGGGYGYTF
NA	NA	TRBV5-1	TRBJ1-5	TGCGCCAGCAGCTTGGACGGCAGGAGTCAGCCCCAGCATTTT	CASSLDGRSQPQHF
NA	NA	TRBV7-7	TRBJ2-7	TGTGCTAGCAGCTTAAATGGGGTAGGCGAGCAGTACTTC	CASSLNGVGEQYF